This paragraph reports one T cell receptor (beta chain). This sample is part of a study of cytomegalovirus exposure and HLA in healthy donors. The PCR ran on 60 Vbeta and 13 Jbeta primers. Libraries were prepared by immunoSEQ multiplex PCR; TCRdb keeps only in-frame clonotypes and omits some of them. The sample has about 120,000 clones; around 78% are singletons. The V end was cut by 1 base, the J end by 6 bases, with 4 bases between. The CDR3 has 12 residues. CDR1 and CDR2 (germline): PRHDT, FYEKMQ (reference sequence). The receptor was isolated from a woman under 40 in good health and CMV-seronegative. This chain links TRBV13 with TRBJ2-1; D gene uncertain. Sequencing was performed on PBMCs. CDR3 in amino acids: CASSLVGNEQFF. The CDR3 DNA follows: TGTGCCAGCAGCTTAGTCGGCAATGAGCAGTTCTTC. The full variable domain, rest sourced from reference TRBV13 and TRBJ2-1, is AAGVIQSPRHLIKEKRETATLKCYPIPRHDTVYWYQQGPGQDPQFLISFYEKMQSDKGSIPDRFSAQQFSDYHSELNMSSLELGDSALYFCASSLVGNEQFFGPGTRLTVL.